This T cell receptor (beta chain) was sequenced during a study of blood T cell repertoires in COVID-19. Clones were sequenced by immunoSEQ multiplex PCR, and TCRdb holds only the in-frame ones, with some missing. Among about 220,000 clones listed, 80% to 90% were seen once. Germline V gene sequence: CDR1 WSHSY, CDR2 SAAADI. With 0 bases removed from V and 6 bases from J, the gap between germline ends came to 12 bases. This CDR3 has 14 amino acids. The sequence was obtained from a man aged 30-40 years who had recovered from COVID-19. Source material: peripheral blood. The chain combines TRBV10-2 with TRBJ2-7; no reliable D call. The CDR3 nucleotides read TGCGCCAGCAGTGAGTCTTGGCAGGTGGGCGAGCAGTACTTC. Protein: CASSESWQVGEQYF.